This TCR beta chain was profiled in a study of blood T cell repertoires in COVID-19. Looking at the study overall: COVID-19 samples collected from the United States, Italy and Spain covered acute and convalescent phases. PBMCs, B-cell-depleted T cells, or T cells provided the cDNA or gDNA that made up the material.

In the original analysis: Amplifying reference gene primers gave estimates of nucleated cell counts. Method: immunoSEQ multiplex PCR; TCRdb's copy keeps in-frame clones and lacks some. The DNA gave D and trimming, while V, J and clone size come from that table. Here the sample spans under 55,000 clones, around 80% being singletons. This TCR was sampled from a man between 65 and 79 years old with acute or convalescent COVID-19. Sequenced: peripheral blood.

CDR3 protein: CAWSVVQGAGYTF. DNA for the CDR3: TGTGCCTGGAGTGTAGTTCAGGGGGCGGGCTACACCTTC. This sequence joins TRBV30 and TRBJ1-2; 8 bases line up with TRBD1. V lost 0 bases to trimming and J lost 8 bases; unmatched junction nucleotides: 5. This CDR3 region has 13 residues. Per germline, CDR1 GTSNPN and CDR2 SVGIG (reference sequence).